These T cell receptor beta chains were read from a single sample in a study of blood T cell repertoires in COVID-19. TCRdb's table, derived via immunoSEQ multiplex PCR, lists solely in-frame clones and lacks some. The sample lists more than 250,000 clones, around 83% occurring once. The sequencing sample was made of peripheral blood. All receptors derive from a young man with active or convalescent COVID-19. Each CDR3 is given with its conserved first and last residue. The order of the fields is J gene, D gene, clone size, V gene, CDR3 DNA, CDR3 protein. D genes are given only for firm matches. Where a row states a size, it is once, few, many or the class of an expanded clone; other rows omit it.

>TRBJ1-5|-|-|TRBV18
TGTGCCAGCTCAACCGAGGGCCCGTATAGCAATCAGCCCCAGCATTTT
CASSTEGPYSNQPQHF
>TRBJ2-3|TRBD2|-|TRBV5-1
TGCGCCAGCAGCTTGAACCTAGCGGGGACCACAGATACGCAGTATTTT
CASSLNLAGTTDTQYF
>TRBJ2-3|-|-|TRBV7-3
TGTGCCAGCAGCTTAGGGAGACAGGTGTCCACAGATACGCAGTATTTT
CASSLGRQVSTDTQYF
>TRBJ2-3|TRBD2|-|TRBV10-3
TGTGCCATCGGGGCGGGAGGGCCGAGAGATACGCAGTATTTT
CAIGAGGPRDTQYF
>TRBJ1-5|TRBD1|-|TRBV5-5
TGTGCCAGCAGCTGGACAGGGAATCAGCCCCAGCATTTT
CASSWTGNQPQHF
>TRBJ1-1|-|-|TRBV6-6
TGTGCCAGCAGCACATATCGGGATGGTGAAGCTTTCTTT
CASSTYRDGEAFF
>TRBJ2-5|TRBD2|-|TRBV9
TGTGCCAGCAGCACAGGACTAGCGGGACCTGAGACCCAGTACTTC
CASSTGLAGPETQYF
>TRBJ1-5|-|-|TRBV7-9
TGTGCCAGCAGCCCACAGGGATGGGCTCAGCCCCAGCATTTT
CASSPQGWAQPQHF
>TRBJ2-7|-|-|TRBV29-1
TGCAGCGTTGAAGATTGGAGCGAGCAGTACTTC
CSVEDWSEQYF
>TRBJ2-7|-|once|TRBV25-1
TGTGCCAGCAGTGAAACCCTTGACAGCTACGAGCAGTACTTC
CASSETLDSYEQYF
>TRBJ1-2|-|few|TRBV6-1
TGTGCCAGCAGTGAAGCGATAAGGGGTGACTACACCTTC
CASSEAIRGDYTF
>TRBJ1-2|-|-|TRBV12-3/TRBV12-4
TGTGCCAGCAGTTTCCTGGGGCGCGGCTACACCTTC
CASSFLGRGYTF
>TRBJ2-1|-|-|TRBV18
TGTGCCAGCTCACACAACAGGACAGTTCTAAGCTCCTACAATGAGCAGTTCTTC
CASSHNRTVLSSYNEQFF
>TRBJ2-2|-|few|TRBV4-1
TGCGCCAGCAGCCCTTGGACGGGGGCCGGGGAGCTGTTTTTT
CASSPWTGAGELFF
>TRBJ2-5|-|-|TRBV6-5
TGTGCCAGCAGTCCTCGTCCAGGGGAAGAGACCCAGTACTTC
CASSPRPGEETQYF
>TRBJ1-2|-|-|TRBV6-2/TRBV6-3
TGTGCCAGCAGCTTCGCCAAACTCCGAGGCTACACCTTC
CASSFAKLRGYTF
>TRBJ1-1|-|-|TRBV2
TGTGCCAGCAGTGACAGGGAAGAAACTGAAGCTTTCTTT
CASSDREETEAFF
>TRBJ2-2|-|-|TRBV18
TGTGCCAGCTCACAATACTCAGGGCACGGGGAGCTGTTTTTT
CASSQYSGHGELFF
>TRBJ1-2|-|-|TRBV30
TGTGCCTGGAGTGTGCCGCCAAGTGCCGGTTGGGGCTACACCTTC
CAWSVPPSAGWGYTF
>TRBJ1-3|TRBD1|-|TRBV7-9
TGTGCCAGCAGCACAGGGGTGGCTGGAAACACCATATATTTT
CASSTGVAGNTIYF
>TRBJ2-2|-|-|TRBV4-1
TGCGCCAGCAGCCTCGGTTTGATTACCGGGGAGCTGTTTTTT
CASSLGLITGELFF
>TRBJ2-7|-|-|TRBV7-2
TGTGCCAGCTCTCCCGGAGCGAATTACGAGCAGTACTTC
CASSPGANYEQYF
>TRBJ1-1|-|-|TRBV11-3
TGTGCCAGCAGCTTAGCGAGGAGGCGTGAAGCTTTCTTT
CASSLARRREAFF
>TRBJ2-3|-|once|TRBV27
TGTGCCAGCATATTCCACTATACGCAGTATTTT
CASIFHYTQYF
>TRBJ1-1|-|-|TRBV6-5
TGTGCCACCGAAAGGAGGAACACTGAAGCTTTCTTT
CATERRNTEAFF
>TRBJ2-7|TRBD2|-|TRBV14
TGTGCCAGCAGCTCTAGCGGGAACCTACGAGGGCAGTACTTC
CASSSSGNLRGQYF
>TRBJ2-2|-|-|TRBV5-1
TGCGCCGGGAGAAGGGAACTCACCGGGGAGCTGTTTTTT
CAGRRELTGELFF
>TRBJ1-1|-|once|TRBV19
TGTGCCAGAGGCCTAGGAATAGACAGAAACACTGAAGCTTTCTTT
CARGLGIDRNTEAFF
>TRBJ1-6|TRBD1|once|TRBV5-5
TGTGCCAGCAGCTTGGAGGGGACAGGACTTTCCCTCCACTTT
CASSLEGTGLSLHF
>TRBJ1-4|-|-|TRBV5-6
TGTGCCAGCAGCTTGGACCGGGATCGTCGTGAAAAACTGTTTTTT
CASSLDRDRREKLFF
>TRBJ2-7|-|-|TRBV7-2
TGTGCCAGCAGCTTAGGTTTACTCCCGCCCTACGAGCAGTACTTC
CASSLGLLPPYEQYF
>TRBJ2-7|TRBD1|-|TRBV5-1
TGCGCCAGCAGCTTGACGACAGGGACCTACGAGCAGTACTTC
CASSLTTGTYEQYF
>TRBJ2-1|TRBD2|-|TRBV7-2
TGTGCCAGCAGCTTAGTAGCGGGTCGTGATGAGCAGTTCTTC
CASSLVAGRDEQFF
>TRBJ2-2|-|once|TRBV29-1
TGCAGCGTAGGGAGGCCGAACACCGGGGAGCTGTTTTTT
CSVGRPNTGELFF
>TRBJ1-2|-|-|TRBV6-6
TGTGCCAGCAGTCCACAGGGAGAAGGCTACACCTTC
CASSPQGEGYTF
>TRBJ1-1|TRBD1|-|TRBV7-8
TGTGCCAGCAGCTTAGCTACAGGGGGCGAAGCTTTCTTT
CASSLATGGEAFF
>TRBJ2-7|-|-|TRBV20-1
TGCGGAGGTCGGAACGGCTACGAGCAGTACTTC
CGGRNGYEQYF